What follows are 26 T cell receptor beta chains derived from one specimen sequenced in a study of T cells in Graves' hyperthyroidism and ophthalmopathy. The CDR3 regions of TCR beta were amplified from RNA transcripts. A set of HTBI primers served as the primers for a first-round RT-PCR of the TCR CDR3. TCRdb re-called the multiplex PCR reads through MiXCR, storing one row per CDR3 protein. This table holds hundreds of thousands of distinct CDR3 sequences, around 14% found once. The sequencing sample was made of blood. The origin of the receptors is a woman under 30 with Graves' hyperthyroidism.

This clonotype was observed a handful of times. The rearrangement links TRBV7-2 to TRBJ1-3; D not resolved. Trimming removed 8 bases from V and 4 bases from J, with 12 bases in between. The CDR3 runs to 13 residues. CDR1 SGHTA and CDR2 FQGNSA come from the germline V gene. CDR3 amino acids: CASSVGVGNTIYF. The CDR3 coding sequence is TGTGCCAGCTCCGTTGGAGTGGGAAACACCATATATTTT. Together with reference TRBV7-2 and TRBJ1-3, the CDR3 gives the full variable domain: GAGVSQSPSNKVTEKGKDVELRCDPISGHTALYWYRQSLGQGLEFLIYFQGNSAPDKSGLPSDRFSAERTGGSVSTLTIQRTQQEDSAVYLCASSVGVGNTIYFGEGSWLTVV.

The rearrangement joins TRBV4-1 to TRBJ2-5; 7 bases match TRBD2. CDR1 is MGHRA and CDR2 is YSYEKL in the germline V gene. The CDR3 extends over 15 amino acids. V lost 4 bases and J lost 3; bases outside the gene matches: 8. The CDR3: CASSLGLGGEETQYF. Here the CDR3 DNA reads TGCGCCAGCAGCCTCGGACTAGGAGGTGAAGAGACCCAGTACTTC.

This chain uses TRBV7-9 with TRBJ1-1, with 12 positions matching TRBD1. Losses at the gene ends were 0 bases for V and 7 bases for J; bases not matched to a gene: 6. This CDR3 has 16 residues. The germline V gene has CDR1 SEHNR and CDR2 FQNEAQ (reference sequence). The CDR3 DNA follows: TGTGCCAGCAGCTTAGCCTCCGGGACAGGGGGCCTTGAAGCTTTCTTT. This sequence encodes CASSLASGTGGLEAFF.

This clonotype was counted many times. This chain uses TRBV11-2 with TRBJ1-1, with TRBD1 matching over 8 bases. The germline V gene has CDR1 SGHAT and CDR2 FQNNGV. The V and J ends lost 2 bases and 3 bases, in that order; junction bases with no gene match: 14. The CDR3 sequence is 18 residues long. CDR3 in amino acids: CASSLFFDRGILDTEAFF. The CDR3 DNA sequence: TGTGCCAGCAGCTTATTTTTCGACAGGGGTATTTTGGACACTGAAGCTTTCTTT.

This chain links TRBV14 with TRBJ2-1; 7 bases are a match to TRBD1. The CDR3 has 18 amino acids. The germline V gene has CDR1 SGHDN and CDR2 FVKESK. V lost 0 bases to trimming and J lost 1 base; unmatched junction nucleotides: 9. CDR3 coding DNA: TGTGCCAGCAGCCAAGAGAGCGGTCGGGGACAGTCCTACAATGAGCAGTTCTTC. It yields the protein CASSQESGRGQSYNEQFF.

This clonotype showed up just a few times. The rearrangement joins TRBV6-1 to TRBJ1-4; tentatively, D is TRBD1 (5 bases). V was cut by 3 bases and J by 8 bases, with 13 bases left in between. The CDR3 has 14 amino acids. Germline V gene lookup returns CDR1 MNHNS and CDR2 SASEGT. This CDR3 is CASSEMGRGEKLFF. In DNA form, the CDR3 reads TGTGCCAGCAGTGAGATGGGGCGCGGAGAAAAACTGTTTTTT.

There are many counts of this clonotype. V and J are TRBV18 and TRBJ2-4; the D gene is possibly TRBD2 (5 bases). CDR3 length: 15 residues. The V end was cut by 0 bases, the J end by 8 bases, with 14 bases between. The germline V gene encodes CDR1 KGHSH and CDR2 LQKENI. The CDR3: CASSPPPALGDIQYF. The DNA for the CDR3 is TGTGCCAGCTCACCACCTCCCGCTCTCGGGGACATTCAGTACTTC.

This clonotype was counted many times. This CDR3 reads CASSFLGKSNTEAFF. The DNA of the CDR3 is TGTGCCAGCAGCTTCTTGGGAAAATCGAACACTGAAGCTTTCTTT. J is TRBJ1-1 and V is TRBV11-2; D unclear. From germline, CDR1 is SGHAT and CDR2 FQNNGV. V was shortened by 3 bases and J by 1 base, with 12 bases between the two germline ends. The CDR3 contains 15 residues.

This clonotype has at least ten counts. The chain couples TRBV12-3 or TRBV12-4 to TRBJ1-1; D not resolved. V shed 6 bases and J shed 5 bases, with 22 bases lying between them. This CDR3 comprises 16 residues. The CDR3 region has the DNA TGTGCCAGCAGCGCATCAAAAGTCGGGTTAGTGACTGAAGCTTTCTTT. This encodes CASSASKVGLVTEAFF.

The chain uses TRBV6-1 and TRBJ1-1; the match to TRBD1 covers 8 bases. V shed 7 bases, J shed 6 bases, and the junction held 4 bases outside the gene matches. Germline-derived CDR1 and CDR2 are MNHNS and SASEGT. This CDR3 comprises 12 residues. CDR3 nucleotide sequence: TGTGCCAGCACTACAGGGGGACCTGAAGCTTTCTTT. The encoded protein is CASTTGGPEAFF.

The chain recombines TRBV19 with TRBJ1-5, with no clear D. Trimming stripped 5 bases from V and 2 bases from J, with 22 bases between. This CDR3 has 18 amino acids. Germline V CDR1 and CDR2: LNHDA, SQIVND (reference sequence). As DNA, the CDR3 is TGTGCCAGTAGTCACCTCTTATCCCGGAAGGCGGGCAATCAGCCCCAGCATTTT. It encodes CASSHLLSRKAGNQPQHF.

This clonotype was observed a few times. The chain recombines TRBV15 with TRBJ1-4; D possibly corresponds to TRBD1 (6 bases). Trimming cost V 2 bases and J 3 bases, with 13 bases left between them. This CDR3 spans 16 amino acids. Germline V gene lookup returns CDR1 LNHNV and CDR2 YYDKDF (reference sequence). In DNA form, the CDR3 reads TGTGCCACCAGCAGAACAGGGAAAACAGCTAATGAAAAACTGTTTTTT. Amino acids: CATSRTGKTANEKLFF.

The V and J genes are TRBV7-2 and TRBJ1-4; D possibly corresponds to TRBD1 (5 bases). V was pared by 3 bases and J by 4 bases, with 9 bases between. CDR1 and CDR2 from the germline V gene are SGHTA and FQGNSA. This CDR3 contains 14 residues. The CDR3 loop is CASSLGGYNEKLFF. As DNA, the CDR3 is TGTGCCAGCAGCTTGGGGGGTTATAATGAAAAACTGTTTTTT.

This clonotype showed up just a few times. The chain couples TRBV27 to TRBJ1-4, with TRBD1 matching 7 bases. Germline V CDR1 and CDR2: MNHEY, SMNVEV (reference sequence). The V segment lost 2 bases and the J segment 8 bases; nucleotides outside the gene matches: 8. The CDR3 covers 15 residues. This CDR3 is CASSLRGGFGEKLFF. The CDR3 DNA is TGTGCCAGCAGTTTACGAGGGGGCTTTGGGGAAAAACTGTTTTTT. The variable domain in full, with the rest retrieved from reference TRBV27 and TRBJ1-4, is EAQVTQNPRYLITVTGKKLTVTCSQNMNHEYMSWYRQDPGLGLRQIYYSMNVEVTDKGDVPEGYKVSRKEKRNFPLILESPSPNQTSLYFCASSLRGGFGEKLFFGSGTQLSVL.

In its sample, this clonotype was seen a few times. The chain joins TRBV7-9 to TRBJ2-5; D is undetermined. The CDR3 totals 12 residues. Trimming removed 5 bases at V and 2 bases at J, with 6 bases between. Germline CDR1 reads SEHNR; CDR2 reads FQNEAQ (reference sequence). As DNA, the CDR3 is TGTGCCAGCAGCATGCCTCAAGAGACCCAGTACTTC. It codes for CASSMPQETQYF.

This clonotype was detected ten times or more. The V call is TRBV12-5, the J call TRBJ2-1; D is undetermined. The germline gives CDR1 LGHNT, CDR2 FRNRAP. CDR3 length equals 13 residues. With 5 bases removed from V and 7 bases from J, the gap between germline ends came to 12 bases. CDR3 sequence: CASGPALGNEQFF. The CDR3 coding sequence is TGTGCTAGTGGTCCCGCGTTGGGTAATGAGCAGTTCTTC. Looking up the rest from reference TRBV12-5 and TRBJ2-1 gives the full variable domain: DARVTQTPRHKVTEMGQEVTMRCQPILGHNTVFWYRQTMMQGLELLAYFRNRAPLDDSGMPKDRFSAEMPDATLATLKIQPSEPRDSAVYFCASGPALGNEQFFGPGTRLTVL.

This clonotype was detected only a few times. The chain employs TRBV28 and TRBJ1-4; the D gene is possibly TRBD1 (5 bases). The CDR3 consists of 13 residues. The germline V gene encodes CDR1 MDHEN and CDR2 SYDVKM. Trimming stripped 4 bases from V and 8 bases from J, with 11 bases between. The CDR3 loop is CASSSTDSEKLFF. CDR3 bases: TGTGCCAGCAGTTCCACCGACAGCGAAAAACTGTTTTTT.

About this clonotype: Being one base from a much bigger clone, this may be a read error. The V call is TRBV28, the J call TRBJ1-2, with 10 bases matching TRBD1. V shed 5 bases, J shed 8 bases, and the junction held 11 bases outside the gene matches. The CDR3 consists of 15 residues. The germline V gene has CDR1 MDHEN and CDR2 SYDVKM. For the CDR3, the DNA is TGTGCCAGCAGTCCCCCACCGACAGGGGGCTCGGGCTACACCTTC. It codes for CASSPPPTGGSGYTF.

In regard to this clonotype: A much larger clone is a single base away; this may be a read error. CDR3 DNA sequence: TGTGCCGGCAGTAGTACTAGCGGGAGAAGTTACAATGAGCAGTTCTTC. This sequence encodes CAGSSTSGRSYNEQFF. The rearrangement links TRBV27 to TRBJ2-1; TRBD2 matches at 11 bases. CDR3 length equals 16 residues. Germline V gives CDR1 MNHEY, CDR2 SMNVEV (reference sequence).

This clonotype was recorded many times. The CDR3 bases are TGTGCCAGCAGGACCGGGACTAGCGATGCCGGGGGGCAGTATTTT. This encodes CASRTGTSDAGGQYF. The V call is TRBV12-3 or TRBV12-4, the J call TRBJ2-3, with 10 bases fitting TRBD2. The CDR3 length is 15 residues. The V and J ends lost 6 bases and 11 bases, in that order; junction bases with no gene match: 14.

The chain couples TRBV20-1 to TRBJ2-3, with TRBD1 identical over 9 bases. The CDR3 spans 15 residues. Germline loops: CDR1 DFQATT, CDR2 SNEGSKA (reference sequence). The trim removed 1 base at V and 2 bases at J, leaving 4 bases unmatched. The CDR3: CSARGQGGATDTQYF. The CDR3 nucleotides read TGCAGTGCTAGAGGACAGGGGGGAGCCACAGATACGCAGTATTTT.

The rearrangement joins TRBV4-1 to TRBJ2-2; D might be TRBD1 or TRBD2, each matching 6 bases. Deletions cut 1 base from V and 5 bases from J, with 14 bases between. This CDR3 has 16 residues. Germline V gene sequence: CDR1 MGHRA, CDR2 YSYEKL. The CDR3: CASSQGGALRTGELFF. The CDR3 DNA follows: TGCGCCAGCAGCCAAGGGGGGGCACTTAGAACCGGGGAGCTGTTTTTT.

The chain carries TRBV5-1 and TRBJ2-3; D gene uncertain. The germline CDR1 and CDR2 sequences are SGHRS and YFSETQ. This CDR3 comprises 14 residues. Trimming took off 0 bases at V and 0 bases at J, with 5 bases between the two ends. CDR3 bases: TGCGCCAGCAGCTTGGATGCAAGCACAGATACGCAGTATTTT. Translating it yields CASSLDASTDTQYF.

This clonotype came up many times. The chain is built from TRBV6-2 or TRBV6-3 and TRBJ1-5; no clear D. The germline gives CDR1 MNHEY, CDR2 SVGEGT. V lost 0 bases, J lost 1 base, and 10 bases lay in between. The CDR3 runs 16 residues. In nucleotides, the CDR3 is TGTGCCAGCAGTTACTCAGGGTCTACGAGCAATCAGCCCCAGCATTTT. Encoded protein: CASSYSGSTSNQPQHF.

In this sample, this clonotype turned up many times. A read error may produce the germline difference seen at one junction end. V usage is TRBV7-8 and J usage is TRBJ1-1; a possible D gene is TRBD1 (5 bases). From germline, CDR1 is SGHVS and CDR2 FQNEAQ. The CDR3 is 14 amino acids. The CDR3: CASSLVGANTEAFF. The CDR3 region has the DNA TGCGCCAGCAGCTTGGTAGGGGCAAACACTGAAGCTTTCTTT.

This rearrangement joins TRBV19 to TRBJ2-1; D is perhaps TRBD2 (5 bases). The germline gives CDR1 LNHDA, CDR2 SQIVND (reference sequence). This CDR3 is 13 amino acids long. V gave up 4 bases and J gave up 7 bases, with 11 bases separating them. The CDR3 DNA sequence: TGTGCCAGTAGTACCGGACTCCCAAATGAGCAGTTCTTC. This translates into CASSTGLPNEQFF. Full variable domain (rest looked up from reference TRBV19 and TRBJ2-1): DGGITQSPKYLFRKEGQNVTLSCEQNLNHDAMYWYRQDPGQGLRLIYYSQIVNDFQKGDIAEGYSVSREKKESFPLTVTSAQKNPTAFYLCASSTGLPNEQFFGPGTRLTVL.